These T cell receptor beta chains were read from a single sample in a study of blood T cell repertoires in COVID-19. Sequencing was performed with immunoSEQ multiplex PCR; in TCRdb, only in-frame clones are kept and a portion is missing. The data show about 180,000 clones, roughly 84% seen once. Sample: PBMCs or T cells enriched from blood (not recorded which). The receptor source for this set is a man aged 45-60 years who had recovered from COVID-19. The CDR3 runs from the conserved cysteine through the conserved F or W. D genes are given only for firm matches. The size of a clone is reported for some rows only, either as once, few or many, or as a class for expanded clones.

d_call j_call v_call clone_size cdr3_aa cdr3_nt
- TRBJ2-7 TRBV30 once CAWSFGPGEAYEQYF TGTGCCTGGAGCTTCGGACCGGGAGAAGCCTACGAGCAGTACTTC
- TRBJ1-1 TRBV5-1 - CASSWEGTVKTEAFF TGCGCCAGCAGCTGGGAGGGGACCGTGAAAACTGAAGCTTTCTTT
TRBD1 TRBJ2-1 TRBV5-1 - CASRTGVGDEQFF TGCGCCAGCAGGACAGGGGTCGGCGATGAGCAGTTCTTC
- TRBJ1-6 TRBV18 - CASSEYDGGSPLHF TGTGCCAGCTCAGAATATGATGGAGGTTCACCCCTCCACTTT
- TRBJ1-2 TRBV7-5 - CVRSLRMYSGTGIYYGYTF TGTGTCAGAAGCTTACGGATGTATTCCGGGACAGGGATTTACTATGGCTACACCTTC
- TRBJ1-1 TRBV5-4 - CASSLAGGADTEAFF TGTGCCAGCAGCTTAGCGGGAGGGGCGGACACTGAAGCTTTCTTT
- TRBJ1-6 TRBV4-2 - CASSNNSPLHF TGTGCCAGCAGTAATAATTCACCCCTCCACTTT
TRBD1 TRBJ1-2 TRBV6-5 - CASSFFGTGNYGYTF TGTGCCAGCAGTTTTTTCGGGACAGGGAACTATGGCTACACCTTC
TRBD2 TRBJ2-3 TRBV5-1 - CASSETSGVVADTQYF TGCGCCAGCAGCGAGACTAGCGGGGTGGTGGCAGATACGCAGTATTTT
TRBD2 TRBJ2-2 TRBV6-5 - CASSRSGGLTGELFF TGTGCCAGCAGTCGAAGCGGGGGCCTCACCGGGGAGCTGTTTTTT
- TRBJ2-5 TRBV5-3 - CARSLANGPPNTETQYF TGTGCCAGAAGCTTGGCCAATGGGCCCCCGAATACGGAGACCCAGTACTTC
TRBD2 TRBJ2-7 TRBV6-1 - CASSEALAGGYEQYF TGTGCCAGCAGTGAAGCGCTAGCGGGGGGGTATGAGCAGTACTTC
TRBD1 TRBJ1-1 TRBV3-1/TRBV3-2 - CASSQSDRVTEAFF TGTGCCAGCAGCCAATCGGACAGGGTAACTGAAGCTTTCTTT
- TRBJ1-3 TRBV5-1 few CASSLVGAGNTIYF TGCGCCAGCAGCTTGGTGGGGGCCGGAAACACCATATATTTT
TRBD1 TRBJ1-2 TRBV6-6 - CASTRDSPNYGYTF TGTGCCAGCACTCGGGACAGCCCTAACTATGGCTACACCTTC
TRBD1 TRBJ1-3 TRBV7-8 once CASSPQWGQGSSGNTIYF TGTGCCAGCAGCCCCCAGTGGGGACAGGGGAGCTCTGGAAACACCATATATTTT
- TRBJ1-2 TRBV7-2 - CASSLATQAWYGYTF TGTGCCAGCAGCTTAGCGACACAGGCTTGGTATGGCTACACCTTC
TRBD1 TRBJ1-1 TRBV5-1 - CASSAQQGGTEAFF TGCGCCAGCAGCGCTCAACAGGGGGGAACTGAAGCTTTCTTT
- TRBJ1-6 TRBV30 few CAWSVTGKRLHF TGTGCCTGGAGTGTAACAGGGAAGAGGCTCCACTTT
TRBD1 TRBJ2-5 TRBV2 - CARSSGQPRETQYF TGTGCCAGGAGTTCGGGACAGCCTAGAGAGACCCAGTACTTC
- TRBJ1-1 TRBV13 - CASKDPGAEAFF TGTGCCAGCAAAGACCCAGGCGCTGAAGCTTTCTTT
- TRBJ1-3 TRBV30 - CAWSGGSGNTIYF TGTGCCTGGAGTGGAGGGTCCGGAAACACCATATATTTT
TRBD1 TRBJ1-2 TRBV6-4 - CASSTTAEGALGYTF TGTGCCAGCAGTACGACCGCTGAGGGGGCGCTTGGCTACACCTTC
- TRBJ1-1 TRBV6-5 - CASSSGQNTEAFF TGTGCCAGCAGTTCGGGACAGAACACTGAAGCTTTCTTT
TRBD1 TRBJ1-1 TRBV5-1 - CASSLRTGTAMNTEAFF TGCGCCAGCAGCTTAAGGACAGGGACAGCCATGAACACTGAAGCTTTCTTT
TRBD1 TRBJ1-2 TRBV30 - CAFRDRQNYGYTF TGTGCCTTTCGGGACAGGCAAAACTATGGCTACACCTTC
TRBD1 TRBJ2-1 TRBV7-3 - CASSLNRGASEQFF TGTGCCAGCAGCTTAAACAGGGGGGCCAGTGAGCAGTTCTTC
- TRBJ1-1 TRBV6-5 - CASSPTRTENTEAFF TGTGCCAGCAGTCCTACCCGGACAGAGAACACTGAAGCTTTCTTT
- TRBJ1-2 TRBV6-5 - CASSYSNRQLGGYTF TGTGCCAGCAGTTACTCGAACAGACAACTGGGTGGCTACACCTTC
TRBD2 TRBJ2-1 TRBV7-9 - CASSPRTLAGGGNEQFF TGTGCCAGCAGCCCACGAACACTAGCGGGGGGCGGTAATGAGCAGTTCTTC
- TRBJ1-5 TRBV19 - CASRNYRAQPQHF TGTGCCAGTAGAAATTACAGGGCTCAGCCCCAGCATTTT
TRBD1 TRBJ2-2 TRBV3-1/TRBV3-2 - CASSRGQGTGELFF TGTGCCAGCAGCCGCGGACAGGGCACCGGGGAGCTGTTTTTT
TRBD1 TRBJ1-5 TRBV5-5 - CASSPGQVKLPQHF TGTGCCAGCAGCCCCGGACAGGTAAAATTGCCCCAGCATTTT
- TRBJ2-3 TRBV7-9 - CASSLRDTQYF TGTGCCAGCAGCTTACGAGATACGCAGTATTTT
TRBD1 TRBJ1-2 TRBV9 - CASSDRGGYGYTF TGTGCCAGCAGCGACAGGGGTGGCTATGGCTACACCTTC
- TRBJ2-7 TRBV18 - CASSLQGQGNEQYF TGTGCCAGCTCACTCCAGGGGCAAGGAAACGAGCAGTACTTC
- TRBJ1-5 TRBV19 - CASSMIGVQPQHF TGTGCCAGTAGTATGATAGGGGTCCAGCCCCAGCATTTT
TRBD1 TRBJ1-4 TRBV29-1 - CSVQGNSEKLFF TGCAGCGTACAGGGGAACAGTGAAAAACTGTTTTTT
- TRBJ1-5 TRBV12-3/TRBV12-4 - CASSPRESQPQHF TGTGCCAGCAGTCCCCGGGAGAGTCAGCCCCAGCATTTT
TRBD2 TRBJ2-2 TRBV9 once CASSVGSGGYANTGELFF TGTGCCAGCAGCGTAGGGTCCGGGGGGTACGCGAACACCGGGGAGCTGTTTTTT
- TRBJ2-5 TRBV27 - CASRVAGLETQYF TGTGCCAGCAGGGTAGCAGGGTTGGAGACCCAGTACTTC
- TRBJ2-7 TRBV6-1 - CASSESGPFNEQYF TGTGCCAGCAGTGAATCAGGGCCATTTAACGAGCAGTACTTC
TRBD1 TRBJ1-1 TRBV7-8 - CASSLGSGGTEAFF TGTGCCAGCAGCTTAGGATCAGGGGGCACTGAAGCTTTCTTT
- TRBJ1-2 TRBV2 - CASNWEYGYTF TGTGCCAGCAACTGGGAGTATGGCTACACCTTC
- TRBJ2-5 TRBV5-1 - CASSPGGVETQYF TGCGCCAGCAGCCCCGGAGGGGTGGAAACCCAGTACTTC
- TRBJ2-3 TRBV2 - CASGTGTFTDTQYF TGTGCCAGCGGGACGGGGACTTTCACAGATACGCAGTATTTT
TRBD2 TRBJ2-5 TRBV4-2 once CASSQGLADQETQYF TGTGCCAGCAGCCAAGGACTAGCGGATCAAGAGACCCAGTACTTC
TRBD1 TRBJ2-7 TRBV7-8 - CASSLTTRDRPYEQYF TGTGCCAGCAGCTTAACAACTAGGGACAGACCCTACGAGCAGTACTTC